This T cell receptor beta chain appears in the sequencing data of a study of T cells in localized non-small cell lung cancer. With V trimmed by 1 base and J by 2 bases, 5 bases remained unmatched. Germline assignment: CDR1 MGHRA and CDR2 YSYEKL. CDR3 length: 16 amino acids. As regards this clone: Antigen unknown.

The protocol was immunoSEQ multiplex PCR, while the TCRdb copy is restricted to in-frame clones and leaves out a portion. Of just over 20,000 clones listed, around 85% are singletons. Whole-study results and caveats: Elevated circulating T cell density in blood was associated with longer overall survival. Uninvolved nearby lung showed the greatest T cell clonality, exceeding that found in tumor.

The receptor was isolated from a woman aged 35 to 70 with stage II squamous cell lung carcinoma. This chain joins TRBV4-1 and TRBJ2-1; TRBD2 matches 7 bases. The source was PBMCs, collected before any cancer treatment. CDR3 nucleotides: TGCGCCAGCAGCCAAGTCGACAGCGGGGCCTACAATGAGCAGTTCTTC. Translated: CASSQVDSGAYNEQFF.